The source of this T cell receptor (beta chain) is a study of PD-L1 blockade in urothelial cancer. V lost 10 bases to trimming and J lost 4 bases; unmatched junction nucleotides: 8. This CDR3 comprises 13 residues. The germline V gene has CDR1 MDHEN and CDR2 SYDVKM. Method: immunoSEQ multiplex PCR; TCRdb's copy keeps in-frame clones and lacks some. Of around 57,000 clones in the sample, around four fifths were seen once. Time point described: pretreatment peripheral blood. This TCR was sampled from a man in his 70s with urothelial cancer. This chain uses TRBV28 with TRBJ2-7; TRBD1 matches at 9 bases. Specimen: PBMCs, collected around atezolizumab (anti-PD-L1) treatment. The CDR3 protein is CATQHRGRYEQYF. CDR3 DNA sequence: TGTGCCACCCAGCACAGGGGGCGATACGAGCAGTACTTC.